This T cell receptor beta chain comes out of a study of sequential checkpoint blockade in melanoma. Turning to the study itself: Arm A got nivolumab then ipilimumab; arm B the reverse, 1:1. After both sequences, patients received maintenance nivolumab.

Data came from immunoSEQ multiplex PCR; TCRdb stores just in-frame clones and leaves some out. The sample lists some 9,100 clones, more than 70% seen once, with approximately 14% in the top ten. Treatment in this sample: randomized to nivolumab then ipilimumab (arm A) or the reverse (arm B). No patient had prior DNA-damaging chemotherapy. PBMC sorting kept live CD3+CD8+ cells without CD19 or CD56. The sequenced sample was CD8+ T cells sorted from blood (inferred from file names), obtained from a patient given nivolumab and ipilimumab in sequence. The clonotype comes from a human donor with melanoma.

The CDR3 DNA reads as TGTGCCAGCAGCTTAGTCGGCGGGGGCGGGAATACGCAGTATTTT. Encoded protein: CASSLVGGGGNTQYF. The gene calls are TRBV7-9 and TRBJ2-3, with D perhaps TRBD2 (7 bases). Germline-derived CDR1 and CDR2 are SEHNR and FQNEAQ (reference sequence). This CDR3 spans 15 amino acids. V lost 1 base to trimming and J lost 7 bases, with 15 bases between them.